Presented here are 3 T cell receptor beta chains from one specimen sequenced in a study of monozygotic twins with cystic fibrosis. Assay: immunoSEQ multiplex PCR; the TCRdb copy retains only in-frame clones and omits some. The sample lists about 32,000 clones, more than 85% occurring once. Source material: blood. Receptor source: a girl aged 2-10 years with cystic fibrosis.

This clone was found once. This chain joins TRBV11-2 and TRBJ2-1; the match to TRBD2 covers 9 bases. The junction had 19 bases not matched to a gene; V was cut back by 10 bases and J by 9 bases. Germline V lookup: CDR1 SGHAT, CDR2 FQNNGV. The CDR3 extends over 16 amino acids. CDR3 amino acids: CATLGGQRGAFSEQFF. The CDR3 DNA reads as TGTGCCACCCTCGGGGGACAGCGGGGGGCCTTTAGTGAGCAGTTCTTC.

CDR3 amino acids: CASSLVGQGVYNEQFF. DNA for the CDR3: TGCGCCAGCAGCTTGGTGGGACAGGGGGTATACAATGAGCAGTTCTTC. This sequence joins TRBV5-1 and TRBJ2-1, with 11 nucleotides matching TRBD1. Germline values: CDR1 SGHRS, CDR2 YFSETQ. The CDR3 is 16 amino acids. Unmatched junction bases numbered 3, after V lost 0 bases and J lost 4 bases.

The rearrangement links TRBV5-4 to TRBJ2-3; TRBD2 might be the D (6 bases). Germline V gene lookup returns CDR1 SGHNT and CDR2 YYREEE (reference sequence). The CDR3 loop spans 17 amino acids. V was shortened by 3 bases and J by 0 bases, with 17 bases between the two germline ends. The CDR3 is CASSSPTSILSTDTQYF. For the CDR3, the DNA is TGTGCCAGCAGCTCCCCAACTAGCATCCTCAGCACAGATACGCAGTATTTT.